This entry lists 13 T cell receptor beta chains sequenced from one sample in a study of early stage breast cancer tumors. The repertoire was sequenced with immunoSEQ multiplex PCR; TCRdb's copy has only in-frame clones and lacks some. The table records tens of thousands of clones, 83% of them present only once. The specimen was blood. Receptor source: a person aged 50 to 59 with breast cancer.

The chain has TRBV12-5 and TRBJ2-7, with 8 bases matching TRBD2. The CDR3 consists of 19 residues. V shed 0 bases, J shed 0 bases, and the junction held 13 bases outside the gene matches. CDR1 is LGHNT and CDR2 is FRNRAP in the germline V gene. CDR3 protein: CASGLVRVGVSGSSYEQYF. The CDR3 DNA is TGTGCTAGTGGTTTGGTACGAGTTGGGGTAAGCGGGAGCTCCTACGAGCAGTACTTC.

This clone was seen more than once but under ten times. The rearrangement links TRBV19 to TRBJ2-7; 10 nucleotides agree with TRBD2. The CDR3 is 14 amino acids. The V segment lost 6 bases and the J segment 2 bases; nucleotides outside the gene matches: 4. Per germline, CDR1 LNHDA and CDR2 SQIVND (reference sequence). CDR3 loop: CASRRLAGAYEQYF. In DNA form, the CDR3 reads TGTGCCAGTAGGCGCCTAGCGGGGGCCTACGAGCAGTACTTC.

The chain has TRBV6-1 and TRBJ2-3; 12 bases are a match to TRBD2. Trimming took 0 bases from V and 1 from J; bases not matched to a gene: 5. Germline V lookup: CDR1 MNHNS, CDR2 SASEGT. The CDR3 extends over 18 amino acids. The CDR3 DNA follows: TGTGCCAGCAGTGAAGCCCCGAGGACTAGCGGGGGCACAGATACGCAGTATTTT. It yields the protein CASSEAPRTSGGTDTQYF.

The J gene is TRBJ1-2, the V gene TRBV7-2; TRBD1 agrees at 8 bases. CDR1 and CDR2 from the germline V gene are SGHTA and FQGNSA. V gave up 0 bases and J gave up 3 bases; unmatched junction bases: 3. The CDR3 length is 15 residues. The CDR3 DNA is TGTGCCAGCAGCTTAGCGGCAGGGGGCGACTATGGCTACACCTTC. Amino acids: CASSLAAGGDYGYTF.

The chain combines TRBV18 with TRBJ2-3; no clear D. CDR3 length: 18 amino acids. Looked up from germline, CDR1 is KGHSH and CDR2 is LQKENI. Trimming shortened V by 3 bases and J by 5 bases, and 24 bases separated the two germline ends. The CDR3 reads CASSPQHAGQTQLDTQYF. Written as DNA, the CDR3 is TGTGCCAGCTCACCGCAACATGCCGGGCAGACCCAACTAGATACGCAGTATTTT.

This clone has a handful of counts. The CDR3, as DNA: TGTGCCTGGAGTTCACAGGGGGCGCTTGCCAAAAACATTCAGTACTTC. It yields the protein CAWSSQGALAKNIQYF. The V gene is TRBV30, the J gene TRBJ2-4, with 9 bases lining up with TRBD1. The CDR3 extends over 16 amino acids. Trimming took 2 bases from V and 1 from J; bases not matched to a gene: 6. Germline-derived CDR1 and CDR2 are GTSNPN and SVGIG (reference sequence).

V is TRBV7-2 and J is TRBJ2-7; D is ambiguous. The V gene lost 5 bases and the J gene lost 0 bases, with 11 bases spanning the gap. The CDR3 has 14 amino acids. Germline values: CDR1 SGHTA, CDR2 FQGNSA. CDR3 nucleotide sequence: TGTGCCAGCAGCGTTAGCTGGAGCTCCTACGAGCAGTACTTC. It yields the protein CASSVSWSSYEQYF.

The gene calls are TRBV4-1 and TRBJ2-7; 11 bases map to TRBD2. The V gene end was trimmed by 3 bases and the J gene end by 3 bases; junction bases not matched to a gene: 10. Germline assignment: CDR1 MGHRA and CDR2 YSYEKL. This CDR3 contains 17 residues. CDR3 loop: CASSHPPSGGQIYEQYF. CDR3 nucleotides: TGCGCCAGCAGCCACCCCCCTAGCGGGGGGCAAATCTACGAGCAGTACTTC.

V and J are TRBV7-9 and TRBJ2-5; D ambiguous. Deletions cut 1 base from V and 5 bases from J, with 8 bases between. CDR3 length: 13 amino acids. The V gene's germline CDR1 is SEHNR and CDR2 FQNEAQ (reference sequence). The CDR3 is CASSLVQSETQYF. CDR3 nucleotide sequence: TGTGCCAGCAGCTTAGTTCAGTCGGAGACCCAGTACTTC.

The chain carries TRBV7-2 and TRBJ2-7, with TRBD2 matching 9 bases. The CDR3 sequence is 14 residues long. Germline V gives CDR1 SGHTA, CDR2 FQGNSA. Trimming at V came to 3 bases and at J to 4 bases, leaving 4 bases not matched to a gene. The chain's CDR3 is CASSLSGLAYEQYF. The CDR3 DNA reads TGTGCCAGCAGCTTGTCGGGACTAGCTTACGAGCAGTACTTC.

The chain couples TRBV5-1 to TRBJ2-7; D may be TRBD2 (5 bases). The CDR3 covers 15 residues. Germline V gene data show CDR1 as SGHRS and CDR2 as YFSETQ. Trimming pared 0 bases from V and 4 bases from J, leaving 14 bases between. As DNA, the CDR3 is TGCGCCAGCAGCTTGGGGTCCGGGGTGGAGTACGAGCAGTACTTC. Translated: CASSLGSGVEYEQYF. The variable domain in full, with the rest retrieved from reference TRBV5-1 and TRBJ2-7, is KAGVTQTPRYLIKTRGQQVTLSCSPISGHRSVSWYQQTPGQGLQFLFEYFSETQRNKGNFPGRFSGRQFSNSRSEMNVSTLELGDSALYLCASSLGSGVEYEQYFGPGTRLTVT.

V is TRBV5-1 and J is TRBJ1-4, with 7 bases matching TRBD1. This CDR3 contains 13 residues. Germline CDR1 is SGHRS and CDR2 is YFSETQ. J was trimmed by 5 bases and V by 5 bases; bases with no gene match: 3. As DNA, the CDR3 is TGCGCCAGCAGGGACAGGCCGAATGAAAAACTGTTTTTT. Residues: CASRDRPNEKLFF.

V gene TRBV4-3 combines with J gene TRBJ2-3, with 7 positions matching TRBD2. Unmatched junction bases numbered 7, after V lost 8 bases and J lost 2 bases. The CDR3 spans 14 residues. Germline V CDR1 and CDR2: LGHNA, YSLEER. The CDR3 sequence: CASGERGLTDTQYF. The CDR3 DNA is TGCGCCAGCGGCGAGCGGGGACTCACAGATACGCAGTATTTT.